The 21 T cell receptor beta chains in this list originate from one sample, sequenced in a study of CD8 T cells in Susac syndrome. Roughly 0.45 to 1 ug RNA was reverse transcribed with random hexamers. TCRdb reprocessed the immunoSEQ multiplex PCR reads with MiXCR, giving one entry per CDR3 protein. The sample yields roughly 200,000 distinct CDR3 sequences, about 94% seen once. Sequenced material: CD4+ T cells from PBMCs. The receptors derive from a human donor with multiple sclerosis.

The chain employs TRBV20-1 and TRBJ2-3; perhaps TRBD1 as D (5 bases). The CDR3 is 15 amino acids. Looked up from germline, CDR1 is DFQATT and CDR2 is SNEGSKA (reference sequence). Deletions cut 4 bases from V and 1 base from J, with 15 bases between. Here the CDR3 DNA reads TGCAGTGCTACGGTCGTTGGGGCCCGCACAGATACGCAGTATTTT. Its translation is CSATVVGARTDTQYF.

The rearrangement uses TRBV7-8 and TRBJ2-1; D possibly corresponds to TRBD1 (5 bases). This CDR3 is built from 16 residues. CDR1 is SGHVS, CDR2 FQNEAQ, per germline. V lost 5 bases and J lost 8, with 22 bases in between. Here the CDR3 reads CASSLGRQRTRDEQFF. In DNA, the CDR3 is TGTGCCAGCAGCCTGGGCCGACAGCGAACCCGCGATGAGCAGTTCTTC.

CDR3 nucleotide sequence: TGCAGTGCTAGAGATCGGGGCGGCCACACTGAAGCTTTCTTT. Amino acid sequence: CSARDRGGHTEAFF. The V call is TRBV20-1, the J call TRBJ1-1, with D perhaps TRBD1 (5 bases). Germline values: CDR1 DFQATT, CDR2 SNEGSKA (reference sequence). Between the trimmed V and J ends, which lost 0 bases and 3 bases, there was a span of 11 bases. CDR3 length: 14 residues.

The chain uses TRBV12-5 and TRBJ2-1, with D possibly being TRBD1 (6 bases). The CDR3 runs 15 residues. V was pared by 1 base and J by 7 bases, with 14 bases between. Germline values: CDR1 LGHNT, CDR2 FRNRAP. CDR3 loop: CASGLDSLQGNEQFF. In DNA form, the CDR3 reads TGTGCTAGTGGTTTGGATAGTTTACAGGGAAATGAGCAGTTCTTC.

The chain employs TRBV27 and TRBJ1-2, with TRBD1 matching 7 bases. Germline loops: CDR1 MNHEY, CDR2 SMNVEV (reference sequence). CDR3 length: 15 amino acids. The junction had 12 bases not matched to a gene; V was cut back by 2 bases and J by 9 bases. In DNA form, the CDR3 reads TGTGCCAGCAGTTTACAGGGCAGGGGGTTTGACAGCTACACCTTC. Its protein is CASSLQGRGFDSYTF.

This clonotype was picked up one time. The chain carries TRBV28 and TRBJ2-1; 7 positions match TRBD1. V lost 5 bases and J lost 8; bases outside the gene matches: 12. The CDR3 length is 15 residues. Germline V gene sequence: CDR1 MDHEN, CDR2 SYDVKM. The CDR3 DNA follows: TGTGCCAGCAGTAAGCCCTCACAGGGGCGGTATGAGCAGTTCTTC. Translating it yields CASSKPSQGRYEQFF.

The CDR3 coding sequence is TGCAGTGCTTTGGCCTACGAGCAGTACTTC. Translated: CSALAYEQYF. The chain employs TRBV20-1 and TRBJ2-7; no definite D call. Trimming took off 5 bases at V and 2 bases at J, with 4 bases between the two ends. CDR1 is DFQATT, CDR2 SNEGSKA, per germline (reference sequence). There are 10 residues in the CDR3.

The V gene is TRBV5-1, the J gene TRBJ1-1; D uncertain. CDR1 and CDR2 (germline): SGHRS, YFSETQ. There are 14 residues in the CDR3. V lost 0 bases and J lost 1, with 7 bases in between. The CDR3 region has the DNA TGCGCCAGCAGCTTGGACAGCGCGAACACTGAAGCTTTCTTT. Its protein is CASSLDSANTEAFF. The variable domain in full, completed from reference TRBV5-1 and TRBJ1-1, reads KAGVTQTPRYLIKTRGQQVTLSCSPISGHRSVSWYQQTPGQGLQFLFEYFSETQRNKGNFPGRFSGRQFSNSRSEMNVSTLELGDSALYLCASSLDSANTEAFFGQGTRLTVV.

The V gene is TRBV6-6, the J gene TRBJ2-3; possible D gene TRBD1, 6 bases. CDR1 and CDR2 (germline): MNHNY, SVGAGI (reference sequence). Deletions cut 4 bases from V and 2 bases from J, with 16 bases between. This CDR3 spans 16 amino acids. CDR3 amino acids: CASSFGDNKATDTQYF. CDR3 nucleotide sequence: TGTGCCAGCAGTTTTGGGGACAACAAGGCCACAGATACGCAGTATTTT.

CDR3 nucleotides: TGTGCCTGGAGGGTGGGACTAGCCACCACAGATACGCAGTATTTT. As protein: CAWRVGLATTDTQYF. J is TRBJ2-3 and V is TRBV30, with TRBD2 matching over 9 bases. V was clipped by 3 bases and J by 2 bases; unmatched bases: 6. The CDR3 is made up of 15 amino acids. The germline gives CDR1 GTSNPN, CDR2 SVGIG (reference sequence).

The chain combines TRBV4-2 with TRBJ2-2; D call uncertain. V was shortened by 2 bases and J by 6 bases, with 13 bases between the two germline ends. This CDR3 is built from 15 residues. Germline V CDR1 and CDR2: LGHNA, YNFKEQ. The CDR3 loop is CASSQTLHGAGELFF. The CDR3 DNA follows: TGTGCCAGCAGCCAAACACTACATGGTGCCGGGGAGCTGTTTTTT.

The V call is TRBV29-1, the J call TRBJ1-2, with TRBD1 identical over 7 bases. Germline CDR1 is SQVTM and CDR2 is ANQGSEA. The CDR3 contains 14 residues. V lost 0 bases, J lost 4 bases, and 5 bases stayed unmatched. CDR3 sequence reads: CSVEDLDRVYGYTF. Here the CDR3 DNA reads TGCAGCGTTGAAGATCTCGACAGGGTCTATGGCTACACCTTC.

The CDR3 sequence is CASSRGQPPVGPQHF. CDR3 DNA sequence: TGTGCCAGCAGTCGAGGACAGCCTCCAGTAGGGCCCCAGCATTTT. V is TRBV27 and J is TRBJ1-5; D possibly corresponds to TRBD1 (6 bases). V was cut by 5 bases and J by 9 bases, with 20 bases left in between. Germline V CDR1 and CDR2: MNHEY, SMNVEV (reference sequence). The CDR3 is 15 residues long.

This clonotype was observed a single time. DNA for the CDR3: TGTGCCAGCAGCCCTGAGGTGACAGTACGAGTGAACACTGAAGCTTTCTTT. Translated: CASSPEVTVRVNTEAFF. The genes are TRBV7-3 and TRBJ1-1; a possible D gene is TRBD1 (5 bases). CDR3 length equals 17 residues. V lost 5 bases and J lost 0, with 19 bases in between. Germline V gene lookup returns CDR1 SGHTA and CDR2 FQGTGA.

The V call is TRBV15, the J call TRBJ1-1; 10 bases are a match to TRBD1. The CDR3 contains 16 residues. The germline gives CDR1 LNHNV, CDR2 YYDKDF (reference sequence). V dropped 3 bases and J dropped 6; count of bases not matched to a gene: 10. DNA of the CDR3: TGTGCCACCAGCAGTACGGACAGGGGGTTGTTCGCTGAAGCTTTCTTT. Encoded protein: CATSSTDRGLFAEAFF.

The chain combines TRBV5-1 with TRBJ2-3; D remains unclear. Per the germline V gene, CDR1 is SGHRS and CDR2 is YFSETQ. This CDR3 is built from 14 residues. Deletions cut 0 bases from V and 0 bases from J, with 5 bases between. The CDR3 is CASSLEQSTDTQYF. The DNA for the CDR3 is TGCGCCAGCAGCTTGGAACAGAGCACAGATACGCAGTATTTT.

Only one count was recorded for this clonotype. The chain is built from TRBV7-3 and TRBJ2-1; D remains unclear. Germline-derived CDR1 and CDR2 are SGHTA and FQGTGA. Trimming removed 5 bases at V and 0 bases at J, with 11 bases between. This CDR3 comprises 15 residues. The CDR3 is CASSHQSGSYNEQFF. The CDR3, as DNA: TGTGCCAGCAGCCATCAATCGGGCTCCTACAATGAGCAGTTCTTC.

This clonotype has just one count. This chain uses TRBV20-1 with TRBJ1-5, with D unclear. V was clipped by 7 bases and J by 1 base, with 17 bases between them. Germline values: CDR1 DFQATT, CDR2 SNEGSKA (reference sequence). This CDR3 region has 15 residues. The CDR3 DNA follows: TGCAGTGTTGAGGAGCTCGTACGGAGCAATCAGCCCCAGCATTTT. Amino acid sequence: CSVEELVRSNQPQHF.

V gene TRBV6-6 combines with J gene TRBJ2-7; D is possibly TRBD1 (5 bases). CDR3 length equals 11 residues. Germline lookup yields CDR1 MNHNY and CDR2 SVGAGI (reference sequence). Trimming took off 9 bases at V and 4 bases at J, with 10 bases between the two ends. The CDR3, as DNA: TGTGCCAGTAGGGGAAATTACGAGCAGTACTTC. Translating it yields CASRGNYEQYF.

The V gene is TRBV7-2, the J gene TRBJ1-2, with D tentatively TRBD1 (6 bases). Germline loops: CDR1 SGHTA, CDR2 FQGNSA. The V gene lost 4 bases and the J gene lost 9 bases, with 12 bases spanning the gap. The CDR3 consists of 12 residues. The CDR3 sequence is CASSSNRDSYTF. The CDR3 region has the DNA TGTGCCAGCAGCTCAAACCGGGACAGCTACACCTTC. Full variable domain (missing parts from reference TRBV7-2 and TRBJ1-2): GAGVSQSPSNKVTEKGKDVELRCDPISGHTALYWYRQSLGQGLEFLIYFQGNSAPDKSGLPSDRFSAERTGGSVSTLTIQRTQQEDSAVYLCASSSNRDSYTFGSGTRLTVV.

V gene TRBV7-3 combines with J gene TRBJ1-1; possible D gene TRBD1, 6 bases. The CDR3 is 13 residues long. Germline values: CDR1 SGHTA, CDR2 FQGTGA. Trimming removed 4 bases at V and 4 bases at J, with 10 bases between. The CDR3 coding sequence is TGTGCCAGCAGCTCGCAGACAGGCACTGAAGCTTTCTTT. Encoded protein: CASSSQTGTEAFF.